These 28 T cell receptor beta chains were all obtained from the same sample, sequenced in a study of control samples from healthy donors and cancer patients. The protocol was immunoSEQ multiplex PCR, while the TCRdb copy is restricted to in-frame clones and leaves out a portion. The sample records 150,000 to 200,000 clones, over 85% being singletons. Sequencing was performed on blood. These receptors were obtained from a man aged 25-45 years in good health.

The chain uses TRBV6-6 and TRBJ2-1; D is uncertain. Trimming took off 4 bases at V and 0 bases at J, with 10 bases between the two ends. The germline gives CDR1 MNHNY, CDR2 SVGAGI (reference sequence). The CDR3 runs to 15 residues. The CDR3 reads CASSSAMSSYNEQFF. The DNA of the CDR3 is TGTGCCAGCAGTTCAGCCATGAGCTCCTACAATGAGCAGTTCTTC.

The V and J genes are TRBV21-1 and TRBJ1-5. TRBV21-1 is assigned pseudogene status. This CDR3 spans 11 amino acids. The CDR3 bases are TGTGCCAGCCCCCGGGGTCAGCCCCAGCATTTT. Its protein is CASPRGQPQHF.

V and J are TRBV3-1 (or the pseudogene TRBV3-2) and TRBJ2-7, with 9 bases identical to TRBD2. V was pared by 4 bases and J by 3 bases, with 10 bases of the junction left unmatched. The CDR3 has 16 amino acids. Germline V gene sequence: CDR1 LGHDT, CDR2 YNNKEL (reference sequence). The CDR3 region is CASSRRGAGGLYEQYF. In nucleotides, the CDR3 is TGTGCCAGCAGCCGCCGGGGAGCGGGGGGACTCTACGAGCAGTACTTC.

This sequence joins TRBV27 and TRBJ2-1, with 9 bases that match TRBD2. The CDR3 sequence is 16 residues long. CDR1 is MNHEY and CDR2 is SMNVEV in the germline V gene (reference sequence). V gave up 7 bases and J gave up 5 bases; unmatched junction bases: 12. The CDR3 loop is CASNALGGRAHNEQFF. The CDR3 coding sequence is TGTGCCAGCAATGCCCTTGGCGGGAGGGCCCACAATGAGCAGTTCTTC.

The chain links TRBV4-1 to TRBJ1-1; perhaps TRBD1 as D (6 bases). Per germline, CDR1 MGHRA and CDR2 YSYEKL. The V end lost 2 bases, the J end lost 0 bases, and 10 bases lay between the germline ends. CDR3 length: 15 amino acids. The CDR3 sequence is CASSQIQGMNTEAFF. DNA for the CDR3: TGCGCCAGCAGCCAAATACAGGGAATGAACACTGAAGCTTTCTTT.

The chain is built from TRBV5-4 and TRBJ2-2; 11 bases line up with TRBD2. Trimming took 6 bases from V and 2 from J; bases not matched to a gene: 9. Per the germline V gene, CDR1 is SGHNT and CDR2 is YYREEE (reference sequence). The CDR3 is 17 amino acids. CDR3: CASKIAGGPGNTGELFF. As DNA, the CDR3 is TGTGCCAGCAAGATAGCGGGAGGGCCCGGCAACACCGGGGAGCTGTTTTTT.

Only a few counts were recorded for this clone. CDR3 sequence reads: CASSAPGQGKHEQYF. DNA of the CDR3: TGTGCCAGCAGTGCCCCGGGACAGGGGAAACACGAGCAGTACTTC. V usage is TRBV2 and J usage is TRBJ2-7, with 10 bases fitting TRBD1. CDR3 length: 15 amino acids. The germline CDR1 and CDR2 sequences are SNHLY and FYNNEI. The trim removed 4 bases at V and 5 bases at J, leaving 8 bases unmatched.

The chain recombines TRBV5-1 with TRBJ1-3; D is possibly TRBD1 (5 bases). The CDR3 length is 16 residues. V was cut by 0 bases and J by 0 bases, with 10 bases left in between. Germline values: CDR1 SGHRS, CDR2 YFSETQ. The CDR3: CASSLEGLSSGNTIYF. CDR3 DNA sequence: TGCGCCAGCAGCTTGGAGGGGTTGAGCTCTGGAAACACCATATATTTT.

V is TRBV2 and J is TRBJ2-3; 7 positions agree with TRBD1. With V trimmed by 7 bases and J by 4 bases, 8 bases remained unmatched. This CDR3 region has 14 residues. The germline V gene encodes CDR1 SNHLY and CDR2 FYNNEI. This CDR3 reads CASNYFTGADTQYF. The CDR3 bases are TGTGCCAGCAACTATTTCACAGGGGCAGATACGCAGTATTTT.

The J gene is TRBJ2-7, the V gene TRBV28; no firm D call. Per germline, CDR1 MDHEN and CDR2 SYDVKM. Trimming cost V 6 bases and J 6 bases, with 12 bases left between them. The CDR3 covers 12 residues. CDR3 sequence: CASSPWGSEQYF. CDR3 in DNA: TGTGCCAGCAGCCCCTGGGGTTCCGAGCAGTACTTC.

The gene calls are TRBV11-2 and TRBJ1-5, with 8 bases fitting TRBD1. The CDR3 runs 13 residues. V lost 5 bases, J lost 11 bases, and 8 bases stayed unmatched. The germline V gene encodes CDR1 SGHAT and CDR2 FQNNGV. The chain's CDR3 is CASSPGGGKAQHF. Here the CDR3 DNA reads TGTGCCAGCAGCCCAGGGGGCGGTAAGGCCCAGCATTTT.

V gene TRBV9 combines with J gene TRBJ2-2; 7 nucleotides agree with TRBD2. There are 15 residues in the CDR3. Germline lookup yields CDR1 SGDLS and CDR2 YYNGEE. V was pared by 4 bases and J by 7 bases, with 10 bases of the junction left unmatched. CDR3 nucleotides: TGTGCCAGCAGCCCTCCAACGGGACTAAACGGGGAGCTGTTTTTT. It encodes CASSPPTGLNGELFF.

The chain uses TRBV6-6 and TRBJ2-2, with D hard to call. Trimming stripped 2 bases from V and 6 bases from J, with 1 base between. This CDR3 comprises 11 residues. Per the germline V gene, CDR1 is MNHNY and CDR2 is SVGAGI (reference sequence). The CDR3 here is CASSYPGELFF. As DNA, the CDR3 is TGTGCCAGCAGTTACCCCGGGGAGCTGTTTTTT.

Only a few counts were recorded for this clone. This specimen includes other DNA sequences encoding the same CDR3. The chain recombines TRBV7-2 with TRBJ2-7, with unresolved D. In germline, CDR1 is SGHTA, CDR2 FQGNSA. The CDR3 sequence is 12 residues long. Trimming left V 3 bases short and J 0 bases short, with 3 bases between. The CDR3 reads CASSFNSYEQYF. The CDR3 nucleotides read TGTGCCAGCAGCTTCAACTCCTACGAGCAGTACTTC.

This clone showed up just once. The chain links TRBV7-2 to TRBJ2-5; D is possibly TRBD1 (5 bases). Germline CDR1 SGHTA, CDR2 FQGNSA. V was clipped by 4 bases and J by 5 bases, with 23 bases between them. The CDR3 has 17 residues. The CDR3, as DNA: TGTGCCAGCAGCTGGGGCCAGGGTGCTGGGTCGGCCGAGACCCAGTACTTC. Protein product: CASSWGQGAGSAETQYF. The full variable domain, completed using reference TRBV7-2 and TRBJ2-5, is GAGVSQSPSNKVTEKGKDVELRCDPISGHTALYWYRQSLGQGLEFLIYFQGNSAPDKSGLPSDRFSAERTGGSVSTLTIQRTQQEDSAVYLCASSWGQGAGSAETQYFGPGTRLLVL.

The V gene is TRBV10-3, the J gene TRBJ1-2; possible D gene TRBD1, 5 bases. Germline CDR1 ENHRY, CDR2 SYGVKD. This CDR3 region has 14 residues. The V and J ends lost 8 bases and 4 bases respectively, with 17 bases between them. CDR3 amino acids: CAIRGGGSRYGYTF. The DNA of the CDR3 is TGTGCCATCCGTGGGGGGGGGTCTCGCTATGGCTACACCTTC.

CDR3 nucleotide sequence: TGTGCCAGCAGTTACTCGGCCGGGACAGCTGGCACTGAAGCTTTCTTT. This sequence encodes CASSYSAGTAGTEAFF. The V call is TRBV6-2 or TRBV6-3, the J call TRBJ1-1, with 7 bases lining up with TRBD1. The CDR3 consists of 16 residues. The germline V gene encodes CDR1 MNHEY and CDR2 SVGEGT. V shed 0 bases and J 4 bases; nucleotides not matched to a gene: 8.

V and J are TRBV19 and TRBJ1-5; possibly TRBD1 for D (6 bases). Between the trimmed V and J ends, which lost 11 bases and 3 bases, there was a span of 14 bases. From germline, CDR1 is LNHDA and CDR2 SQIVND (reference sequence). CDR3 length: 13 residues. CDR3 coding DNA: TGTGCCGTAAGACAGGCCTACAATCAGCCCCAGCATTTT. It specifies CAVRQAYNQPQHF.

The chain combines TRBV27 with TRBJ1-5; D call uncertain. Trimming removed 2 bases at V and 3 bases at J, with 5 bases between. The CDR3 is made up of 13 amino acids. In germline, CDR1 is MNHEY, CDR2 SMNVEV (reference sequence). The CDR3 sequence is CASSLQDNQPQHF. CDR3 nucleotides: TGTGCCAGCAGTTTACAGGACAATCAGCCCCAGCATTTT.

The J gene is TRBJ2-7, the V gene TRBV13, with 9 bases aligning to TRBD2. CDR1 and CDR2 from the germline V gene are PRHDT and FYEKMQ (reference sequence). The J segment lost 4 bases and the V segment lost 4 bases, leaving 11 bases of the junction unmatched. The CDR3 runs 16 residues. CDR3 sequence: CASSSQVVAGVYEQYF. CDR3 bases: TGTGCCAGCAGCTCTCAAGTGGTAGCGGGGGTTTACGAGCAGTACTTC. Complete variable domain (other parts from reference TRBV13 and TRBJ2-7): AAGVIQSPRHLIKEKRETATLKCYPIPRHDTVYWYQQGPGQDPQFLISFYEKMQSDKGSIPDRFSAQQFSDYHSELNMSSLELGDSALYFCASSSQVVAGVYEQYFGPGTRLTVT.

The CDR3 is CASSLSLGAYYGYTF. Written as DNA, the CDR3 is TGTGCCAGCAGTTTATCGTTGGGGGCGTACTATGGCTACACCTTC. The chain carries TRBV27 and TRBJ1-2, with TRBD1 as a possible D gene (6 bases). Trimming took off 0 bases at V and 3 bases at J, with 11 bases between the two ends. In germline, CDR1 is MNHEY, CDR2 SMNVEV (reference sequence). The CDR3 totals 15 residues.

The rearrangement links TRBV10-2 to TRBJ1-1; D is uncertain. Germline lookup yields CDR1 WSHSY and CDR2 SAAADI. This CDR3 comprises 11 residues. V shed 11 bases and J shed 3 bases, with 10 bases lying between them. The DNA for the CDR3 is TGCGCCGCCGTCCCGGACACTGAAGCTTTCTTT. Protein sequence: CAAVPDTEAFF.

The chain recombines TRBV19 with TRBJ1-2; 7 bases line up with TRBD1. The germline V gene encodes CDR1 LNHDA and CDR2 SQIVND (reference sequence). This CDR3 spans 14 amino acids. The trim removed 5 bases at V and 4 bases at J, leaving 7 bases unmatched. The CDR3 DNA reads TGTGCCAGTAGTGGTGGGACAGACTTCTATGGCTACACCTTC. Protein: CASSGGTDFYGYTF.

The V and J genes are TRBV10-1 and TRBJ2-1; 12 bases are a match to TRBD2. Germline values: CDR1 WNHNN, CDR2 SYGVQD (reference sequence). The CDR3 has 17 residues. V shed 3 bases and J 2 bases; nucleotides not matched to a gene: 5. CDR3 sequence: CASSDGLAGLAYNEQFF. CDR3 coding DNA: TGCGCCAGCAGTGATGGACTAGCGGGGCTAGCCTACAATGAGCAGTTCTTC.

V gene TRBV28 combines with J gene TRBJ2-7; D ambiguous. V shed 2 bases and J shed 6 bases, with 5 bases lying between them. This CDR3 spans 11 amino acids. Germline V CDR1 and CDR2: MDHEN, SYDVKM. CDR3 sequence (DNA): TGTGCCAGCAGTTTAAGGCGCGAGCAGTACTTC. Its translation is CASSLRREQYF.

V usage is TRBV6-1 and J usage is TRBJ1-5; 10 bases agree with TRBD1. Germline V CDR1 and CDR2: MNHNS, SASEGT. The V and J ends lost 3 bases and 7 bases, in that order; junction bases with no gene match: 3. The CDR3 consists of 14 residues. CDR3 nucleotide sequence: TGTGCCAGCAGTGAGACAGGGGGCCGACAGCCCCAGCATTTT. Encoded protein: CASSETGGRQPQHF.

This chain links TRBV5-1 with TRBJ2-7; TRBD1 might be the D (6 bases). V was trimmed by 3 bases and J by 3 bases, leaving 13 bases between them. CDR1 SGHRS and CDR2 YFSETQ come from the germline V gene. The length of the CDR3 is 14 residues. The CDR3 coding sequence is TGCGCCAGCAGCTCGACAGGTCCAGTCTACGAGCAGTACTTC. This gives the protein CASSSTGPVYEQYF.

This chain connects TRBV6-1 to TRBJ2-1; D is unclear. The CDR3 sequence is 13 residues long. Deletions cut 2 bases from V and 15 bases from J, with 17 bases between. The V gene's germline CDR1 is MNHNS and CDR2 SASEGT. CDR3 in amino acids: CASSESHQVYPFF. The CDR3 DNA reads TGTGCCAGCAGTGAATCACATCAAGTTTATCCGTTCTTC.